Listed below are T cell receptor beta chains from one sample, sequenced in a study of T-cell reconstitution after alpha-beta-depleted transplantation in children. TCRdb used MiXCR to reprocess the PCR reads, holding one entry per CDR3 protein. The sample includes 250,000 to 300,000 distinct CDR3 sequences, about 9.4% seen only once; the top ten take approximately 7%. This specimen was PBMCs, taken before TCRalphabeta/CD19-depleted stem cell transplant. The receptor set was obtained from a boy under two years old with acute myeloid leukemia, due to receive a stem cell transplant. Both conserved end residues are part of each CDR3. The order of the fields is J gene, clone size, D gene, V gene, CDR3 protein, CDR3 DNA. A D gene is named only where the DNA matches it firmly. Not every row has a clone size; where given, it reads once, few, many or a size class.

TRBJ2-1,many,TRBD2,TRBV10-3,CAITDWSPSGGNNEQFF,TGTGCCATCACCGACTGGTCCCCTTCGGGAGGGAACAATGAGCAGTTCTTC
TRBJ2-4,few,.,TRBV6-5,CASSSFVLAKNIQYF,TGTGCCAGCAGTTCCTTCGTTCTAGCCAAAAACATTCAGTACTTC
TRBJ2-2,many,.,TRBV20-1,CSARGSPPGPNTGELFF,TGCAGTGCTAGAGGCAGTCCTCCTGGCCCTAACACCGGGGAGCTGTTTTTT
TRBJ2-5,many,.,TRBV6-1,CASSEMMGVAKETQYF,TGTGCCAGCAGTGAAATGATGGGGGTGGCCAAAGAGACCCAGTACTTC
TRBJ2-3,.,TRBD2,TRBV15,CATSRALNFLAGGPGTDTQYF,TGTGCCACCAGCAGAGCCCTGAACTTCCTGGCGGGGGGGCCAGGCACAGATACGCAGTATTTT
TRBJ2-1,few,TRBD1,TRBV12-3/TRBV12-4,CASSLNRGDYNEQFF,TGTGCCAGCAGTTTAAACAGGGGCGATTACAATGAGCAGTTCTTC
TRBJ2-2,many,.,TRBV28,CASSLQRVNTGELFF,TGTGCCAGCAGTTTGCAGCGGGTGAACACCGGGGAGCTGTTTTTT
TRBJ1-2,many,TRBD1,TRBV14,CASSQDRGHGYTF,TGTGCCAGCAGCCAGGACAGGGGGCATGGCTACACCTTC
TRBJ2-7,.,TRBD2,TRBV4-3,CASSQEERESYEQYF,TGCGCCAGCAGCCAAGAAGAGCGGGAGAGCTACGAGCAGTACTTC
TRBJ2-1,.,.,TRBV20-1,CSAREVFMVHNEQFF,TGCAGTGCTAGAGAGGTTTTTATGGTCCACAATGAGCAGTTCTTC
TRBJ2-5,.,.,TRBV27,CASSLSPRGGGGDQETQYF,TGTGCCAGCAGTTTAAGCCCCAGGGGGGGAGGTGGGGACCAAGAGACCCAGTACTTC
TRBJ2-5,few,.,TRBV7-2,CASSLFGDEYQETQYF,TGTGCCAGCAGCTTGTTTGGGGACGAGTACCAAGAGACCCAGTACTTC
TRBJ2-7,many,.,TRBV28,CASSLSLLTEDEHEQYF,TGTGCCAGCAGTTTATCCCTCCTGACAGAAGATGAACACGAGCAGTACTTC
TRBJ2-3,many,.,TRBV5-1,CASSLEAATEPSTDTQYF,TGCGCCAGCAGCTTGGAGGCAGCCACTGAGCCTAGCACAGATACGCAGTATTTT
TRBJ2-7,many,.,TRBV29-1,CSVEGSGYEQYF,TGCAGCGTTGAGGGTAGCGGCTACGAGCAGTACTTC
TRBJ2-7,.,.,TRBV30,CAWSVQGHEQYF,TGTGCCTGGAGTGTACAGGGCCACGAGCAGTACTTC
TRBJ2-3,few,TRBD2,TRBV14,CASSPPSSGRTDTQYF,TGTGCCAGCAGCCCCCCCTCTAGCGGCCGCACAGATACGCAGTATTTT
TRBJ2-7,many,.,TRBV29-1,CSVVGLYSYEQYF,TGCAGCGTTGTCGGACTGTACTCCTACGAGCAGTACTTC
TRBJ2-6,few,TRBD2,TRBV7-2,CASSLRGTSSGANVLTF,TGTGCCAGCAGCTTAAGGGGGACTAGCTCTGGGGCCAACGTCCTGACTTTC
TRBJ1-6,few,.,TRBV7-9,CASSFDRSSSYNSPLHF,TGTGCCAGCAGCTTCGACCGCTCGAGCTCCTATAATTCACCCCTCCACTTT
TRBJ2-5,.,.,TRBV20-1,CSATHLETQYF,TGCAGTGCTACACACCTGGAGACCCAGTACTTC
TRBJ1-3,many,TRBD1,TRBV7-9,CASSLQGAGNTIYF,TGTGCCAGCAGCTTACAGGGGGCTGGAAACACCATATATTTT
TRBJ1-1,.,.,TRBV4-1,CASSQEVEGSNTEAFF,TGCGCCAGCAGCCAAGAGGTAGAGGGGTCGAACACTGAAGCTTTCTTT
TRBJ2-7,many,TRBD2,TRBV20-1,CSASGREASYEQYF,TGCAGTGCTAGCGGGCGGGAGGCCTCCTACGAGCAGTACTTC
TRBJ1-6,many,TRBD1,TRBV7-9,CASSLYSGQGNSPLHF,TGTGCCAGCAGCTTATATTCTGGACAGGGGAATTCACCCCTCCACTTT
TRBJ2-1,many,TRBD1,TRBV12-3/TRBV12-4,CASSQDRGPYNEQFF,TGTGCCAGCAGCCAAGACAGGGGACCGTACAATGAGCAGTTCTTC
TRBJ1-1,.,.,TRBV20-1,CSAPPVSPNTEAFF,TGCAGTGCTCCCCCTGTCAGCCCCAACACTGAAGCTTTCTTT
TRBJ2-2,.,.,TRBV20-1,CSAHDFLNTGELFF,TGCAGTGCTCACGACTTCCTGAACACCGGGGAGCTGTTTTTT
TRBJ2-2,many,.,TRBV23-1,CASSQSGHTGELFF,TGCGCCAGCAGTCAATCGGGACACACCGGGGAGCTGTTTTTT
TRBJ1-4,.,.,TRBV4-2,CASSQGGLATNEKLFF,TGTGCCAGCAGCCAAGGGGGGCTAGCAACTAATGAAAAACTGTTTTTT
TRBJ2-7,.,TRBD1,TRBV7-4,CASSLGGTGPTYEQYF,TGTGCCAGCAGCTTGGGTGGGACAGGGCCTACCTACGAGCAGTACTTC
TRBJ2-7,.,.,TRBV7-2,CASSFVSMGGNSYEQYF,TGTGCCAGCAGCTTCGTTTCGATGGGGGGCAATTCCTACGAGCAGTACTTC
TRBJ2-1,.,TRBD2,TRBV7-2,CASLGLAGGPTLSSYNEQFF,TGTGCCAGCCTCGGACTAGCGGGAGGGCCCACCCTTAGCTCCTACAATGAGCAGTTCTTC
TRBJ1-6,many,TRBD1,TRBV3-1,CASSQDKQGNSPLHF,TGTGCCAGCAGCCAAGATAAACAGGGGAATTCACCCCTCCACTTT
TRBJ2-1,many,.,TRBV7-9,CASRPVAKGEQFF,TGTGCCAGCAGACCAGTGGCGAAGGGTGAGCAGTTCTTC
TRBJ2-2,many,TRBD2,TRBV6-4,CASSVTSESTGELFF,TGTGCCAGCAGTGTGACTAGCGAGAGCACCGGGGAGCTGTTTTTT
TRBJ2-1,many,.,TRBV28,CASSLRGQFRGSSYNEQFF,TGTGCCAGCAGTTTAAGGGGACAGTTCCGGGGGAGCTCCTACAATGAGCAGTTCTTC
TRBJ2-3,.,.,TRBV3-1,CASSQLGDTQYF,TGTGCCAGCAGCCAACTGGGAGATACGCAGTATTTT
TRBJ2-1,few,TRBD2,TRBV5-1,CASSSIAGGGNEQFF,TGCGCCAGCAGCTCTATAGCGGGGGGAGGCAATGAGCAGTTCTTC
TRBJ2-7,.,TRBD1,TRBV7-3,CASSFRDSRSYEQYF,TGTGCCAGCAGCTTCCGGGACAGCCGCTCCTACGAGCAGTACTTC
TRBJ2-3,.,.,TRBV12-3/TRBV12-4,CASSLMAGRGDTQYF,TGTGCCAGCAGTTTAATGGCAGGGCGGGGAGATACGCAGTATTTT
TRBJ2-2,many,TRBD1,TRBV5-1,CASTLLDRGNTGELFF,TGCGCCAGCACCCTACTCGACAGGGGAAACACCGGGGAGCTGTTTTTT
TRBJ2-7,few,.,TRBV12-3/TRBV12-4,CASSLGTHSYEQYF,TGTGCCAGCAGTTTGGGGACTCACTCCTACGAGCAGTACTTC
TRBJ2-1,many,TRBD1,TRBV7-6,CASSLNGQGYDNEQFF,TGTGCCAGCAGCTTAAATGGACAGGGATACGACAATGAGCAGTTCTTC
TRBJ2-3,many,TRBD1,TRBV28,CASSLWGQGITDTQYF,TGTGCCAGCAGTTTATGGGGACAGGGGATCACAGATACGCAGTATTTT
TRBJ1-1,many,.,TRBV7-9,CASSLAGRSNTEAFF,TGTGCCAGCAGCTTAGCGGGGAGATCGAACACTGAAGCTTTCTTT
TRBJ2-7,few,TRBD1,TRBV5-1,CASSSPDRGTYEQYF,TGCGCCAGCAGCTCCCCGGACAGGGGAACCTACGAGCAGTACTTC
TRBJ2-4,many,.,TRBV2,CASTDRSALAKNIQYF,TGTGCCAGCACCGACAGATCAGCCCTAGCCAAAAACATTCAGTACTTC
TRBJ2-5,few,.,TRBV12-3/TRBV12-4,CASSLYPSPLAQETQYF,TGTGCCAGCAGTTTATACCCTAGCCCCCTAGCCCAAGAGACCCAGTACTTC
TRBJ2-6,many,TRBD1,TRBV28,CASSSHKDRVGANVLTF,TGTGCCAGCAGTTCCCACAAAGACAGGGTTGGGGCCAACGTCCTGACTTTC
TRBJ2-7,many,TRBD2,TRBV9,CASSVSGGAHEQYF,TGTGCCAGCAGCGTAAGCGGGGGGGCCCACGAGCAGTACTTC
TRBJ2-7,many,.,TRBV29-1,CSVERTSYEQYF,TGCAGCGTTGAACGTACATCCTACGAGCAGTACTTC
TRBJ1-5,many,.,TRBV6-1,CASSHDTGFGNQPQHF,TGTGCCAGCAGTCATGATACAGGGTTCGGCAATCAGCCCCAGCATTTT
TRBJ2-7,many,.,TRBV12-3/TRBV12-4,CASSNYGGTNEQYF,TGTGCCAGCAGTAACTACGGAGGAACGAACGAGCAGTACTTC
TRBJ2-5,few,.,TRBV7-6,CASSLSPLGDPQETQYF,TGTGCCAGCAGCTTAAGTCCATTGGGCGACCCCCAAGAGACCCAGTACTTC
TRBJ2-1,many,TRBD2,TRBV12-3/TRBV12-4,CASSLELAAYNEQFF,TGTGCCAGCAGTTTAGAACTAGCGGCTTACAATGAGCAGTTCTTC
TRBJ2-5,.,.,TRBV7-2,CASSTNGGLETQYF,TGTGCCAGCAGCACTAACGGGGGCCTGGAGACCCAGTACTTC
TRBJ1-5,many,.,TRBV7-2,CASSLALCSNQPQHF,TGTGCCAGCAGCTTAGCTCTGTGTAGCAATCAGCCCCAGCATTTT
TRBJ1-4,many,.,TRBV7-2,CASSTGQIRTNEKLFF,TGTGCCAGCAGCACTGGACAGATCAGAACTAATGAAAAACTGTTTTTT